One and the same sample provided the 25 T cell receptor beta chains below, sequenced in a study of T cells in Graves' hyperthyroidism and ophthalmopathy. The TCR beta CDR3 regions underwent amplification using RNA transcripts as the source. Initially, a first-round RT-PCR of the TCR CDR3 employed the HTBI primer set. MiXCR, applied by TCRdb to the multiplex PCR reads, yields one record per CDR3 protein. This sample has roughly 510,000 distinct CDR3 sequences, with 46% found just once. The specimen sequenced was peripheral blood or thyroid tissue (not recorded which). The receptors derive from an adult woman with Graves' disease, either hyperthyroidism or ophthalmopathy (not recorded which).

This clonotype came up many times. This sequence joins TRBV4-1 and TRBJ2-7; 10 bases are shared with TRBD2. CDR1 MGHRA and CDR2 YSYEKL come from the germline V gene. Losses at the gene ends were 1 base for V and 0 bases for J; bases not matched to a gene: 6. The CDR3 is 17 amino acids. CDR3 DNA sequence: TGCGCCAGCAGCCAAGGGTCGGCTAGCGGGAGCTCCTACGAGCAGTACTTC. Its translation: CASSQGSASGSSYEQYF.

This clonotype has a handful of counts. The CDR3 region has the DNA TGCAGCGTTGCCGGGACTAGCTACGAGCAGTACTTC. Amino acids: CSVAGTSYEQYF. The chain uses TRBV29-1 and TRBJ2-7, with 8 bases aligning to TRBD2. J lost 3 bases, V lost 4 bases, and 2 bases had no gene match. The germline CDR1 and CDR2 sequences are SQVTM and ANQGSEA. The CDR3 runs 12 residues.

V is TRBV6-5 and J is TRBJ1-3; no reliable D call. Germline CDR1 reads MNHEY; CDR2 reads SVGAGI. Trimming shortened V by 5 bases and J by 0 bases, and 14 bases separated the two germline ends. CDR3 size: 16 residues. The CDR3 DNA sequence: TGTGCCAGCAGTCCCTCCTACCGAACCTCTGGAAACACCATATATTTT. It is translated as CASSPSYRTSGNTIYF.

Ten or more counts support this clonotype. The chain combines TRBV6-5 with TRBJ2-7; D unclear. The CDR3 has 13 amino acids. Germline V gene sequence: CDR1 MNHEY, CDR2 SVGAGI. V was pared by 1 base and J by 6 bases, with 10 bases between. The CDR3 DNA reads TGTGCCAGCAGTTACTGGGGTTCGGGCGAGCAGTACTTC. It codes for CASSYWGSGEQYF.

This clonotype was seen only a few times. A junction boundary mismatches the germline segment, possibly from a read error. This sequence joins TRBV5-1 and TRBJ1-2; D might be TRBD1 (6 bases). The CDR3 sequence is 15 residues long. Germline loops: CDR1 SGHRS, CDR2 YFSETQ. The CDR3 coding sequence is TGTGCCAGCAGTTCAACGGGACACCCAAACTATGGCTACACCTTC. The encoded protein is CASSSTGHPNYGYTF.

CDR3 DNA: TGTGCCAGCAGCCCCGAAGGCAGCACTGAAGCTTTCTTT. Its translation is CASSPEGSTEAFF. This chain uses TRBV7-9 with TRBJ1-1; D is undetermined. This CDR3 has 13 amino acids. V was cut by 5 bases and J by 4 bases, with 11 bases left in between. Germline loops: CDR1 SEHNR, CDR2 FQNEAQ (reference sequence).

The genes are TRBV2 and TRBJ2-2; 7 positions agree with TRBD2. With V trimmed by 6 bases and J by 6 bases, 10 bases remained unmatched. The CDR3 loop spans 15 amino acids. Germline CDR1 is SNHLY and CDR2 is FYNNEI. The CDR3, as DNA: TGTGCCAGCAGACCGGGACTAATAGATTCCGGGGAGCTGTTTTTT. The encoded protein is CASRPGLIDSGELFF.

In nucleotides, the CDR3 is TGTGCCAGCAGTCGGGGGGCGCACACTGAAGCTTTCTTT. This translates into CASSRGAHTEAFF. The chain carries TRBV25-1 and TRBJ1-1; D possibly corresponds to TRBD1 (6 bases). From germline, CDR1 is MGHDK and CDR2 SYGVNS. The V end was cut by 5 bases, the J end by 3 bases, with 10 bases between. The CDR3 extends over 13 amino acids.

In this sample, this clonotype turned up a few times. This may be a read error, as it is one base from a much larger clone. This chain joins TRBV9 and TRBJ2-7; D may match TRBD1 or TRBD2 (5 bases each). The CDR3 runs 14 residues. Per the germline V gene, CDR1 is SGDLS and CDR2 is YYNGEE. The CDR3 protein is CAGSVGLEGYEQYF. In DNA form, the CDR3 reads TGTGCCGGCAGCGTAGGACTCGAGGGGTACGAGCAGTACTTC.

V is TRBV5-1 and J is TRBJ2-7; the D is unclear. The J call is uncertain, as TRBJ2-1 better fits the DNA end. The germline gives CDR1 SGHRS, CDR2 YFSETQ. The CDR3 spans 15 residues. CDR3 residues: CASSLRASSYNEQFF. For the CDR3, the DNA is TGCGCCAGCAGCTTGAGGGCGAGCTCCTACAATGAGCAGTTCTTC.

Worth noting for this clonotype: A much larger clone differs by one base, so this may be a read error. The V and J genes are TRBV20-1 and TRBJ1-3; D not certain. This CDR3 comprises 16 residues. Germline lookup yields CDR1 DFQATT and CDR2 SNEGSKA (reference sequence). The CDR3 DNA is TGCAGTGCTAGAGCTAGCGGCGGTATCTCTGCAAACACCATATATTTT. It specifies CSARASGGISANTIYF.

CDR3 in amino acids: CASNSPGTGDSPLHF. In DNA, the CDR3 is TGTGCCAGCAACTCTCCGGGGACAGGGGATTCACCCCTCCACTTT. The rearrangement joins TRBV6-6 to TRBJ1-6, with 10 bases fitting TRBD1. V shed 7 bases, J shed 8 bases, and the junction held 8 bases outside the gene matches. This CDR3 spans 15 amino acids. Germline CDR1 and CDR2: MNHNY and SVGAGI (reference sequence).

This chain uses TRBV3-1 with TRBJ2-7, with 8 nucleotides matching TRBD1. The trim removed 7 bases at V and 0 bases at J, leaving 5 bases unmatched. The CDR3 consists of 14 residues. Germline V gene lookup returns CDR1 LGHDT and CDR2 YNNKEL (reference sequence). In nucleotides, the CDR3 is TGTGCCAGCACCAGGGGGCAGGGCTCCTACGAGCAGTACTTC. Protein: CASTRGQGSYEQYF.

This clonotype was counted ten times or more. J is TRBJ2-5 and V is TRBV7-2; TRBD2 matches 11 bases. CDR1 and CDR2 (germline): SGHTA, FQGNSA. This CDR3 contains 15 residues. V was pared by 4 bases and J by 4 bases, with 5 bases of the junction left unmatched. The CDR3 DNA sequence: TGTGCCAGCAGCTCGACTAGCGGGAACCGAGAGACCCAGTACTTC. Translation gives CASSSTSGNRETQYF.

This rearrangement joins TRBV10-3 to TRBJ1-2; D is unresolved. CDR1 and CDR2 from the germline V gene are ENHRY and SYGVKD. Trimming left V 10 bases short and J 4 bases short, with 16 bases between. This CDR3 spans 13 amino acids. The CDR3 spells CATTPQTGYGYTF. The CDR3 bases are TGTGCCACCACTCCCCAGACGGGCTATGGCTACACCTTC.

The chain uses TRBV29-1 and TRBJ1-3; D unresolved. Germline V lookup: CDR1 SQVTM, CDR2 ANQGSEA. Trimming shortened V by 5 bases and J by 7 bases, and 12 bases separated the two germline ends. CDR3 size: 12 residues. In DNA, the CDR3 is TGCAGCGTTTGGGGAGAGGGCAACACCATATATTTT. Encoded protein: CSVWGEGNTIYF.

In the case of this clonotype: It may be a read error: a sequence one base away is much more abundant. The rearrangement uses TRBV7-3 and TRBJ2-5; the match to TRBD2 covers 8 bases. The CDR3 contains 15 residues. Germline CDR1 reads SGHTA; CDR2 reads FQGTGA. V trimming: 5 bases; J trimming: 2 bases; junction bases outside the gene matches: 7. CDR3 in DNA: TGTGCCAGCAGCGATCTTGCGGGGGGTCAAGAGACCCAGTACTTC. The encoded protein is CASSDLAGGQETQYF.

This clonotype was seen a handful of times. V gene TRBV20-1 combines with J gene TRBJ2-7, with TRBD2 matching over 7 bases. Germline trimming cut 6 bases from V and 7 bases from J; bases unmatched to any gene: 12. Germline V CDR1 and CDR2: DFQATT, SNEGSKA (reference sequence). The CDR3 contains 13 residues. DNA of the CDR3: TGCAGTGCGGGGGACCGAGCGGGGTGGGAGCAGTACTTC. Translation gives CSAGDRAGWEQYF.

There are a few counts of this clonotype. This may come from a read error, since a much larger clone is one base off. This chain links TRBV7-2 with TRBJ1-4; no definite D call. CDR3 size: 12 residues. Germline V gives CDR1 SGHTA, CDR2 FQGNSA. V gave up 6 bases and J gave up 0 bases, with 2 bases separating them. In nucleotides, the CDR3 is TGTGCCAGCAGGGCAACTAATGAAAAACTGTTTTTT. The encoded protein is CASRATNEKLFF. Full variable domain (missing parts from reference TRBV7-2 and TRBJ1-4): GAGVSQSPSNKVTEKGKDVELRCDPISGHTALYWYRQSLGQGLEFLIYFQGNSAPDKSGLPSDRFSAERTGGSVSTLTIQRTQQEDSAVYLCASRATNEKLFFGSGTQLSVL.

The V and J genes are TRBV5-2 and TRBJ1-2. TRBV5-2 represents a pseudogene. The CDR3 has 14 residues. The CDR3 sequence: CASSLTAGSYGYTF. CDR3 nucleotides: TGTGCCAGCAGCTTGACGGCAGGGTCCTATGGCTACACCTTC.

This clonotype came up once. The chain is built from TRBV27 and TRBJ1-5, with no clear D. The V and J ends lost 5 bases and 7 bases respectively, with 12 bases between them. CDR3 length: 13 residues. Germline CDR1 is MNHEY and CDR2 is SMNVEV (reference sequence). CDR3 coding DNA: TGTGCCAGCAGTACCCCGAAGGAACAGCCCCAGCATTTT. Protein product: CASSTPKEQPQHF.

Only a few counts were recorded for this clonotype. The V call is TRBV27, the J call TRBJ2-5; 10 bases are shared with TRBD1. The CDR3 extends over 18 amino acids. The germline CDR1 and CDR2 sequences are MNHEY and SMNVEV (reference sequence). Trimming cost V 4 bases and J 4 bases; bases outside gene matches: 15. The DNA for the CDR3 is TGTGCCAGCAGTTCCTTTTGGGGGGACAGGGGATGGGGAGAGACCCAGTACTTC. Translated, it gives CASSSFWGDRGWGETQYF.

This chain uses TRBV3-1 with TRBJ2-7; D is possibly TRBD2 (6 bases). Trimming stripped 1 base from V and 7 bases from J, with 17 bases between. The CDR3 spans 15 residues. Germline assignment: CDR1 LGHDT and CDR2 YNNKEL (reference sequence). The CDR3 DNA is TGTGCCAGCAGCCAAGGTACTAGCCTTCTCGGGGAGCAGTACTTC. Amino acid sequence: CASSQGTSLLGEQYF.

This clonotype was detected a few times. The chain has TRBV14 and TRBJ1-2; unclear D gene. Germline lookup yields CDR1 SGHDN and CDR2 FVKESK. Trimming removed 1 base from V and 2 bases from J, with 5 bases in between. The CDR3 is 13 amino acids. CDR3 bases: TGTGCCAGCAGCCAAGCCCAAAACTATGGCTACACCTTC. Translating it yields CASSQAQNYGYTF.

The V and J genes are TRBV9 and TRBJ1-5; a possible D gene is TRBD1 (6 bases). The V gene's germline CDR1 is SGDLS and CDR2 YYNGEE. Trimming pared 5 bases from V and 4 bases from J, leaving 13 bases between. This CDR3 contains 14 residues. The CDR3 DNA is TGTGCCAGCAGTCTCCAGGACAGTAATCAGCCCCAGCATTTT. This codes for CASSLQDSNQPQHF.